What follows are 17 T cell receptor beta chains derived from one specimen sequenced in a study of radiotherapy plus CTLA-4 blockade in lung cancer. Sequencing was performed with immunoSEQ multiplex PCR; in TCRdb, only in-frame clones are kept and a portion is missing. The sample includes just over 60,000 clones, approximately 80% of them seen just once. The starting material was peripheral blood, obtained from a patient treated with radiotherapy plus ipilimumab. The receptor source for this set is a human donor with non-small cell lung cancer who had a complete response to radiotherapy plus ipilimumab.

The J gene is TRBJ1-1, the V gene TRBV2, with D hard to call. CDR3 length: 15 amino acids. The germline V and J ends were trimmed by 3 bases and 0 bases, with 11 bases remaining between them. Per the germline V gene, CDR1 is SNHLY and CDR2 is FYNNEI. The CDR3 is CASSEAERMNTEAFF. The CDR3 DNA reads TGTGCCAGCAGTGAGGCTGAGAGGATGAACACTGAAGCTTTCTTT.

The chain couples TRBV5-1 to TRBJ2-6; no clear D gene. The CDR3 sequence is 16 residues long. Trimming took off 3 bases at V and 0 bases at J, with 10 bases between the two ends. CDR1 is SGHRS, CDR2 YFSETQ, per germline. DNA of the CDR3: TGCGCCAGCAGCTCGAGACCTAGCTCTGGGGCCAACGTCCTGACTTTC. Translation: CASSSRPSSGANVLTF.

This clone has more than one count but fewer than ten. The chain joins TRBV5-1 to TRBJ2-5, with D possibly being TRBD1 (5 bases). Germline-derived CDR1 and CDR2 are SGHRS and YFSETQ. The CDR3 spans 18 residues. V lost 4 bases and J 5 bases, leaving 27 bases between the germline ends. Here the CDR3 DNA reads TGCGCCAGCAGCCCGGGTTGGGCCCTTAGAAGGAAGGGGGAGACCCAGTACTTC. Translating gives CASSPGWALRRKGETQYF.

V and J are TRBV19 and TRBJ1-1; TRBD1 matches 8 bases. With V trimmed by 7 bases and J by 2 bases, 6 bases remained unmatched. CDR3 length: 14 amino acids. Germline-derived CDR1 and CDR2 are LNHDA and SQIVND (reference sequence). The CDR3 DNA reads TGTGCCAGTATCTTGACAGGGGCAAACACTGAAGCTTTCTTT. This codes for CASILTGANTEAFF.

This chain uses TRBV7-9 with TRBJ1-3; 8 bases are a match to TRBD1. The CDR3 loop spans 14 amino acids. The ends lost 5 bases at V and 11 bases at J; junction bases unmatched: 11. Germline-derived CDR1 and CDR2 are SEHNR and FQNEAQ (reference sequence). CDR3 DNA: TGTGCCAGCAGCCCCGACAGGGGAGTTTTCTCCATATATTTT. Translation gives CASSPDRGVFSIYF.

The J gene is TRBJ2-3, the V gene TRBV15; the match to TRBD1 covers 9 bases. V lost 0 bases, J lost 7 bases, and 5 bases stayed unmatched. Germline CDR1 is LNHNV and CDR2 is YYDKDF (reference sequence). CDR3 size: 15 residues. This chain's CDR3 is CATSRDGTGRNTQYF. The CDR3 nucleotides read TGTGCCACCAGCAGAGATGGGACAGGGAGAAATACGCAGTATTTT.

The rearrangement links TRBV5-1 to TRBJ2-1, with 8 positions matching TRBD1. The germline gives CDR1 SGHRS, CDR2 YFSETQ. This CDR3 is built from 18 residues. Unmatched junction bases numbered 12, after V lost 0 bases and J lost 4 bases. The CDR3 is CASSLERRTGSNYNEQFF. DNA of the CDR3: TGCGCCAGCAGCTTGGAAAGACGGACAGGGAGTAATTACAATGAGCAGTTCTTC. The variable domain in full, completed from reference TRBV5-1 and TRBJ2-1, reads KAGVTQTPRYLIKTRGQQVTLSCSPISGHRSVSWYQQTPGQGLQFLFEYFSETQRNKGNFPGRFSGRQFSNSRSEMNVSTLELGDSALYLCASSLERRTGSNYNEQFFGPGTRLTVL.

DNA for the CDR3: TGCAGCGTTGTCGGGACTCCTCCCGCGGATACGCAGTATTTT. Protein: CSVVGTPPADTQYF. This chain connects TRBV29-1 to TRBJ2-3; perhaps TRBD2 as D (6 bases). The CDR3 is made up of 14 amino acids. Germline V gives CDR1 SQVTM, CDR2 ANQGSEA. The V end was cut by 4 bases, the J end by 6 bases, with 17 bases between.

The chain links TRBV6-1 to TRBJ1-5; 12 bases line up with TRBD1. The junction had 7 bases not matched to a gene; V was cut back by 6 bases and J by 7 bases. Germline CDR1 is MNHNS and CDR2 is SASEGT. CDR3 size: 15 residues. CDR3: CASRTGTGGRQPQHF. For the CDR3, the DNA is TGTGCCAGCAGAACCGGGACAGGGGGCAGACAGCCCCAGCATTTT.

The chain employs TRBV6-5 and TRBJ1-1; D call uncertain. V lost 5 bases and J 3 bases, leaving 7 bases between the germline ends. Germline CDR1 and CDR2: MNHEY and SVGAGI. CDR3 length: 12 amino acids. CDR3 in amino acids: CASSPRDTEAFF. CDR3 bases: TGTGCCAGCAGTCCCCGGGACACTGAAGCTTTCTTT.

The rearrangement links TRBV11-3 to TRBJ2-1, with 12 bases aligning to TRBD2. Trimming removed 5 bases from V and 5 bases from J; junction bases left unmatched: 4. The V gene's germline CDR1 is SGHNT and CDR2 YENEEA. This CDR3 comprises 15 residues. The CDR3: CASSTRLAGDNEQFF. As DNA, the CDR3 is TGTGCCAGCAGCACCCGACTAGCGGGGGACAATGAGCAGTTCTTC.

The chain links TRBV7-9 to TRBJ1-3; D unclear. Trimming removed 0 bases at V and 2 bases at J, with 8 bases between. Germline CDR1 and CDR2: SEHNR and FQNEAQ (reference sequence). CDR3 length equals 15 residues. CDR3 sequence reads: CASSLANGAGNTIYF. In DNA form, the CDR3 reads TGTGCCAGCAGCTTAGCGAATGGTGCTGGAAACACCATATATTTT.

CDR3 DNA: TGTGCCAGCAGCGCCGGGACTAGCTTAGGCGAGCAGTACTTC. The encoded protein is CASSAGTSLGEQYF. The chain has TRBV9 and TRBJ2-7, with 9 bases matching TRBD2. This CDR3 is 14 amino acids long. Germline-derived CDR1 and CDR2 are SGDLS and YYNGEE. V was clipped by 3 bases and J by 6 bases; unmatched bases: 7.

The chain couples TRBV19 to TRBJ1-4, with D tentatively TRBD1 (6 bases). Germline-derived CDR1 and CDR2 are LNHDA and SQIVND (reference sequence). Deletions cut 2 bases from V and 3 bases from J, with 16 bases between. CDR3 size: 17 residues. The CDR3 DNA sequence: TGTGCCAGTAGTATACCCCAGGGGTTGGGAGCTAATGAAAAACTGTTTTTT. This sequence encodes CASSIPQGLGANEKLFF.

The gene calls are TRBV7-6 and TRBJ2-1, with TRBD1 matching over 7 bases. The junction had 9 bases not matched to a gene; V was cut back by 5 bases and J by 5 bases. The germline gives CDR1 SGHVS, CDR2 FNYEAQ. The CDR3 covers 15 residues. The CDR3 protein is CASSLKTGINNEQFF. The DNA of the CDR3 is TGTGCCAGCAGCCTCAAGACAGGGATTAACAATGAGCAGTTCTTC.

This clone was seen a handful of times. This sequence joins TRBV30 and TRBJ2-5; D is possibly TRBD2 (7 bases). CDR3 length: 15 residues. CDR1 and CDR2 from the germline V gene are GTSNPN and SVGIG (reference sequence). The V gene lost 2 bases and the J gene lost 5 bases, with 18 bases spanning the gap. In nucleotides, the CDR3 is TGTGCCTGGAGTACCTTGGGGGGGGGCCAGGAGACCCAGTACTTC. Its translation is CAWSTLGGGQETQYF.

A single count supports this clone. The chain combines TRBV29-1 with TRBJ1-1, with D tentatively TRBD1 (5 bases). This CDR3 is built from 14 residues. Germline lookup yields CDR1 SQVTM and CDR2 ANQGSEA. Trimming stripped 6 bases from V and 4 bases from J, with 18 bases between. CDR3 sequence reads: CSVAPRAGSTEAFF. As DNA, the CDR3 is TGCAGCGTCGCCCCCAGGGCAGGGAGCACTGAAGCTTTCTTT.